This T cell receptor (beta chain) was identified in a study of blood T cell repertoires in COVID-19. Study as a whole: Collection of acute and convalescent COVID-19 samples took place in the United States, Italy and Spain. From T cells, B-cell-depleted T cells, or PBMCs came the material, which was cDNA or gDNA.

In the source study's methods: It was from reference gene primer amplification that nucleated cell counts were estimated. The table came from immunoSEQ multiplex PCR; TCRdb's copy has only in-frame clones and leaves some out. V and J calls and clone size are given by that table; D and trimming were obtained from the DNA. This sample has over 200,000 clones, with approximately 87% found just once. Germline assignment: CDR1 SNHLY and CDR2 FYNNEI. The CDR3 spans 17 residues. Trimming removed 0 bases at V and 0 bases at J, with 12 bases between. A single count supports this clone. The receptor comes from a woman aged 70-85 years with active or convalescent COVID-19. Source material: peripheral blood. V gene TRBV2 combines with J gene TRBJ1-3, with no clear D. The CDR3 loop is CASSEAGESFSGNTIYF. The CDR3 region has the DNA TGTGCCAGCAGTGAAGCTGGGGAGTCCTTCTCTGGAAACACCATATATTTT.